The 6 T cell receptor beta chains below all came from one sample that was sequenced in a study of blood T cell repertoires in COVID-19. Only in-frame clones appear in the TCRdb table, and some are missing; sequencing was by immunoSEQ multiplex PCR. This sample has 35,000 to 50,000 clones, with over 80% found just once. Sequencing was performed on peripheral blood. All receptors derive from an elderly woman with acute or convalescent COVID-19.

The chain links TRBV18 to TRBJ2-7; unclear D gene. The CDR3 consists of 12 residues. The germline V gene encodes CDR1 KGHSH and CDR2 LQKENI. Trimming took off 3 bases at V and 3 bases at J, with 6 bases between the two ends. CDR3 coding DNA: TGTGCCAGCTCACCTAACAACTACGAGCAGTACTTC. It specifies CASSPNNYEQYF. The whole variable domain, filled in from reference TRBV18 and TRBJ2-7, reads NAGVMQNPRHLVRRRGQEARLRCSPMKGHSHVYWYRQLPEEGLKFMVYLQKENIIDESGMPKERFSAEFPKEGPSILRIQQVVRGDSAAYFCASSPNNYEQYFGPGTRLTVT.

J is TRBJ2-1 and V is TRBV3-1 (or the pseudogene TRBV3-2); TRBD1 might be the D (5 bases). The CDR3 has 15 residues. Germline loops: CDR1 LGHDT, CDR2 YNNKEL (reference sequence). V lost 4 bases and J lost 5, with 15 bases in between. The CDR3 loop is CASSPTLSGNNEQFF. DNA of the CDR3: TGTGCCAGCAGCCCTACATTATCAGGGAACAATGAGCAGTTCTTC.

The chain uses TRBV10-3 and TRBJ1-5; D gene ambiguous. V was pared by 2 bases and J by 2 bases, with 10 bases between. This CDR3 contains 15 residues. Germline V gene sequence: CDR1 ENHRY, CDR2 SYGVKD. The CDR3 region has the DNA TGTGCCATCAGTGAGATGGGGAGCGGCAATCAGCCCCAGCATTTT. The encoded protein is CAISEMGSGNQPQHF.

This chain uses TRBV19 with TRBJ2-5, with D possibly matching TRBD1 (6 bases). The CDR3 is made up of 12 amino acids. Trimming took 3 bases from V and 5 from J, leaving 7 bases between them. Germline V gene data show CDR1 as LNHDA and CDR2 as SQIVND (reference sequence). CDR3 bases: TGTGCCAGTAGTATCCAGGGGGAGACCCAGTACTTC. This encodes CASSIQGETQYF.

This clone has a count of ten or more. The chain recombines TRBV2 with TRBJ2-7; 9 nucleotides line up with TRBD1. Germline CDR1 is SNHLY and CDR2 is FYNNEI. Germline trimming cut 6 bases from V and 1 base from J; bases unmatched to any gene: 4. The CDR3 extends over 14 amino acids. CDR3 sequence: CASRLDRGSYEQYF. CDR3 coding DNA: TGTGCCAGCAGGTTGGACAGGGGTTCCTACGAGCAGTACTTC.

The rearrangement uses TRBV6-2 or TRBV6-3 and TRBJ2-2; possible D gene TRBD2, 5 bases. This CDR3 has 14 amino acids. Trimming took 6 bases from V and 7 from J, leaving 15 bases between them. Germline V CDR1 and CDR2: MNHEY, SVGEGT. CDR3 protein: CASSPPGLLGELFF. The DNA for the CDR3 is TGTGCCAGCAGCCCCCCAGGACTCCTCGGGGAGCTGTTTTTT.